The 3 T cell receptor beta chains below all came from one sample that was sequenced in a study of cytomegalovirus exposure and HLA in healthy donors. The data were produced by immunoSEQ multiplex PCR, yet TCRdb's version contains in-frame clones alone and is incomplete. The table lists 150,000 to 200,000 clones, around 86% of them singletons. The sequenced sample consisted of PBMCs. Every receptor here comes from a woman under 30 in good health and CMV-seronegative.

CDR3 region: CASSSASSTDTQYF. The CDR3 DNA reads TGTGCCAGTAGCAGCGCTTCTAGCACAGATACGCAGTATTTT. The chain links TRBV19 to TRBJ2-3; D unresolved. V gave up 6 bases and J gave up 0 bases, with 10 bases separating them. Germline V gene lookup returns CDR1 LNHDA and CDR2 SQIVND (reference sequence). The CDR3 consists of 14 residues.

The chain joins TRBV28 to TRBJ1-2, with D perhaps TRBD1 (5 bases). The CDR3 length is 14 residues. The V end was cut by 8 bases, the J end by 1 base, with 14 bases between. Germline V gene lookup returns CDR1 MDHEN and CDR2 SYDVKM. The CDR3 DNA reads TGTGCCAGCCAAACACAGGTGATTAACTATGGCTACACCTTC. Translating gives CASQTQVINYGYTF.

This clone was seen a few times. This chain connects TRBV5-1 to TRBJ1-2; the match to TRBD1 covers 9 bases. The CDR3 is made up of 13 amino acids. V shed 1 base, J shed 8 bases, and the junction held 3 bases outside the gene matches. Germline V lookup: CDR1 SGHRS, CDR2 YFSETQ. The CDR3 spells CASSLTGGQGYTF. In DNA, the CDR3 is TGCGCCAGCAGCTTGACAGGGGGCCAGGGCTACACCTTC.